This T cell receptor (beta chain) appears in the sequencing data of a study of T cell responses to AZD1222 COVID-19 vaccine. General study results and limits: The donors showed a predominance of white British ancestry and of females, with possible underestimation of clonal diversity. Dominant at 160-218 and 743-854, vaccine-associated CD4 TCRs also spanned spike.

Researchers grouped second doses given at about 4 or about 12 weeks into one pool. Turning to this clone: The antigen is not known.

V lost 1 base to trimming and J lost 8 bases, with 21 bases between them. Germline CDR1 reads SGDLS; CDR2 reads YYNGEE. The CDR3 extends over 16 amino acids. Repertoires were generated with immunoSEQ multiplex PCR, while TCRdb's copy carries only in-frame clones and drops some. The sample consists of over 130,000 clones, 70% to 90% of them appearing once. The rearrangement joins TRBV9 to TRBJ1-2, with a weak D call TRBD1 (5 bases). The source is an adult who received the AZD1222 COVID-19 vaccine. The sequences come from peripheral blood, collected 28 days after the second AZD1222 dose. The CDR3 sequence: CASSVMSQGNGGGYTF. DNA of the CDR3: TGTGCCAGCAGCGTAATGAGTCAGGGTAATGGGGGAGGCTACACCTTC.